Listed below are T cell receptor beta chains from one sample, sequenced in a study of T cells expressing NK-cell markers. TCRdb reprocessed the 5' RACE reads, keeping one entry per CDR3 protein, no DNA. In total, the table holds hundreds of thousands of distinct CDR3 sequences. The sample taken for sequencing was blood T cells: a sorted CD56 or NKG2C T cell subset, CD4+ or CD8+ T cells, or bulk PBMC T cells (not recorded which). The receptors here all came from a woman aged 18 to 75 in good health. CDR3s include the opening cysteine and the closing phenylalanine or tryptophan.

j_call v_call cdr3_length cdr3_aa
TRBJ1-1 TRBV7-2 15 CASSSGTGFRTEAFF
TRBJ2-1 TRBV18 14 CASSTSFSYNEQFF
TRBJ2-3 TRBV2 14 CASRSDAGTDTQYF
TRBJ2-5 TRBV9 16 CASSVATGRGQETQYF
TRBJ2-3 TRBV24-1 15 CATSDPSGSTDTQYF
TRBJ2-3 TRBV12-3/TRBV12-4 15 CASSPWGQGTDTQYF
TRBJ2-7 TRBV12-3/TRBV12-4 13 CASGGQGVYEQYF
TRBJ2-2 TRBV29-1 13 CSVDRLNTGELFF
TRBJ1-2 TRBV12-3/TRBV12-4 15 CASSFPGMGNYGYTF
TRBJ2-1 TRBV14 17 CASSQGSGAMSYNEQFF
TRBJ1-1 TRBV5-5 13 CVSEAGGVTEAFF
TRBJ1-4 TRBV27 15 CASSQQGMTNEKLFF
TRBJ2-1 TRBV20-1 16 CSVGLAGPSSYNEQFF
TRBJ1-6 TRBV5-1 16 CASSLPSAGEGSPLHF
TRBJ2-7 TRBV4-3 16 CASSQAESLGANEQYF
TRBJ2-5 TRBV20-1 16 CSAIPTGRGWGETQYF
TRBJ1-6 TRBV7-2 16 CASSPQTRGHNSPLHF
TRBJ2-7 TRBV9 14 CASSESGTAREQYF
TRBJ1-5 TRBV5-1 16 CASSPTSGGRGQPQHF
TRBJ1-1 TRBV19 17 CASSALGTGTVNTEAFF
TRBJ2-5 TRBV20-1 14 CSARVRHLKETQYF
TRBJ2-1 TRBV6-4 17 CASSRTSGRAPYNEQFF
TRBJ2-4 TRBV20-1 13 CSGANLAKNIQYF
TRBJ2-2 TRBV6-6 13 CASAGGRTGELFF
TRBJ2-5 TRBV9 14 CASSVATAQETQYF
TRBJ2-1 TRBV7-2 15 CASSHLAGDNNEQFF
TRBJ2-7 TRBV20-1 15 CSARDLLQGTYEQYF
TRBJ2-5 TRBV7-9 14 CASSLVVGRGTQYF
TRBJ2-5 TRBV24-1 15 CATSDMDRHQETQYF
TRBJ1-1 TRBV12-3/TRBV12-4 14 CASSFSGGNTEAFF
TRBJ2-5 TRBV7-7 15 CASSRQGTVAETQYF
TRBJ2-2 TRBV20-1 15 CSANLPGQGTGELFF
TRBJ2-4 TRBV19 14 CASMGFSGKNIQYF
TRBJ2-7 TRBV10-3 12 CATADRSYEQYF
TRBJ2-2 TRBV6-1 15 CASSTIQGNTGELFF
TRBJ2-5 TRBV3-1 15 CASRIGLVEQETQYF
TRBJ2-7 TRBV28 15 CASTPGGRGVYEQYF
TRBJ2-2 TRBV12-3/TRBV12-4 15 CASSPRVGRSRELFF
TRBJ2-7 TRBV7-2 14 CASTQGLASSVQYF
TRBJ2-7 TRBV12-3/TRBV12-4 14 CASSFATGSYEQYF
TRBJ2-3 TRBV14 15 CASNLAGAPGDTQYF
TRBJ1-3 TRBV12-3/TRBV12-4 14 CASRTVVSGNTIYF
TRBJ1-4 TRBV7-2 15 CASSLRGKINEKLFF
TRBJ2-7 TRBV7-2 14 CASSSAGTSGIRYF
TRBJ1-1 TRBV7-9 14 CASSQSPRNTEAFF
TRBJ2-7 TRBV7-2 17 CASSRSGSGTSWYEQYF
TRBJ1-1 TRBV4-3 15 CASSQEGRGDTEAFF
TRBJ2-1 TRBV11-2 15 CASSFPGTSGITQFF
TRBJ2-3 TRBV20-1 13 CSAGGHNTDTQYF
TRBJ2-6 TRBV27 15 CASSLGRPGANVLTF
TRBJ1-2 TRBV7-8 16 CASSPLGQGIGYGYTF
TRBJ2-5 TRBV5-6 13 CASSLRGTGTQYF
TRBJ2-1 TRBV25-1 14 CASSELGNYNEQFF
TRBJ1-1 TRBV12-3/TRBV12-4 13 CASSSTGQGAAFF
TRBJ2-5 TRBV11-2 12 CASSLQLETQYF